This T cell receptor beta chain was captured in a study of blood T cell repertoires in COVID-19. The CDR3 covers 15 residues. The junction had 9 bases not matched to a gene; V was cut back by 5 bases and J by 4 bases. Germline V CDR1 and CDR2: MNHEY, SVGAGI. Per the original methods: Quantification of nucleated cells was approximated via reference gene primer amplification. Assay: immunoSEQ multiplex PCR; the TCRdb copy retains only in-frame clones and omits some. That table furnishes V, J and clone size, whereas the DNA furnished D and trimming. In the table there are more than 110,000 clones, approximately 87% of which are singletons.

This clonotype originated in a woman aged 40 to 55 with acute or convalescent COVID-19. Sequenced: peripheral blood. The V gene is TRBV6-5, the J gene TRBJ2-3, with 7 bases identical to TRBD1. This chain's CDR3 is CASSRQGPGPDTQYF. CDR3 coding DNA: TGTGCCAGCAGTAGACAGGGCCCCGGACCAGATACGCAGTATTTT.